The source of this T cell receptor (beta chain) is a study of identical twins. On this clonotype: Its antigen is as yet unknown.

The V gene lost 5 bases and the J gene lost 2 bases, with 11 bases spanning the gap. The CDR3 has 14 residues. The germline CDR1 and CDR2 sequences are SEHNR and FQNEAQ (reference sequence). Study-level findings and limits: There is a chance that invariant MAIT and iNKT cells partially muddied zero-insertion analyses. Fewer insertions characterized abundant cord blood beta clonotypes, whereas memory repertoires showed none.

TCRdb called the 5' RACE reads again in MiXCR, with one record for every CDR3 protein. The sample carries around 530,000 distinct CDR3 sequences, 13% to 15% recorded once. The sample also formed part of further work on yellow fever vaccine responses in identical twins.

The origin of this receptor is a woman younger than 30 in good health. The rearrangement links TRBV7-9 to TRBJ2-3; no definite D call. The sequenced material came from CD4+ T cells sorted from blood. For the CDR3, the DNA is TGTGCCAGCAGCCGTCGAGAGCCCACAGATACGCAGTATTTT. Translating it yields CASSRREPTDTQYF.